This passage covers 19 T cell receptor beta chains from one sample sequenced in a study of T cells in localized non-small cell lung cancer. The data were produced by immunoSEQ multiplex PCR, yet TCRdb's version contains in-frame clones alone and is incomplete. The sample lists over 25,000 clones; 80% were seen once. The sequences come from peripheral blood, collected before any cancer treatment. The receptors were sampled from a male donor at least 60 years old with stage III squamous cell lung carcinoma.

The gene calls are TRBV6-5 and TRBJ2-1, with 10 bases that match TRBD1. The trim removed 5 bases at V and 6 bases at J, leaving 7 bases unmatched. CDR1 is MNHEY, CDR2 SVGAGI, per germline. The CDR3 loop spans 15 amino acids. This chain's CDR3 is CASSKTGGNSNEQFF. CDR3 bases: TGTGCCAGCAGTAAGACAGGGGGCAATAGCAATGAGCAGTTCTTC.

The J gene is TRBJ2-5, the V gene TRBV5-4; 9 bases fit TRBD2. Germline V lookup: CDR1 SGHNT, CDR2 YYREEE (reference sequence). The V and J ends lost 4 bases and 2 bases, in that order; junction bases with no gene match: 18. The length of the CDR3 is 19 residues. CDR3 DNA: TGTGCCAGCAGCGGGGGTCAGGGGATGGCTAGCGGGAATCAAGAGACCCAGTACTTC. Translated, it gives CASSGGQGMASGNQETQYF.

This clone was detected a few times. The CDR3 protein is CASSLASNEQYF. Written as DNA, the CDR3 is TGTGCCAGCAGCTTAGCTTCGAACGAGCAGTACTTC. The chain recombines TRBV7-9 with TRBJ2-7, with D uncertain. There are 12 residues in the CDR3. V was pared by 0 bases and J by 5 bases, with 5 bases between. Germline V gives CDR1 SEHNR, CDR2 FQNEAQ (reference sequence).

The sample holds a few counts of this clone. This chain links TRBV7-2 with TRBJ2-2; no definite D call. The V end was cut by 0 bases, the J end by 0 bases, with 8 bases between. The CDR3 has 16 residues. In germline, CDR1 is SGHTA, CDR2 FQGNSA. CDR3: CASSLASFANTGELFF. The DNA for the CDR3 is TGTGCCAGCAGCTTAGCTTCTTTCGCGAACACCGGGGAGCTGTTTTTT. The variable domain in full, with the rest retrieved from reference TRBV7-2 and TRBJ2-2, is GAGVSQSPSNKVTEKGKDVELRCDPISGHTALYWYRQSLGQGLEFLIYFQGNSAPDKSGLPSDRFSAERTGGSVSTLTIQRTQQEDSAVYLCASSLASFANTGELFFGEGSRLTVL.

V usage is TRBV7-2 and J usage is TRBJ1-1; D might be TRBD1 (6 bases). This CDR3 is 13 amino acids long. V was trimmed by 8 bases and J by 2 bases, leaving 12 bases between them. Per the germline V gene, CDR1 is SGHTA and CDR2 is FQGNSA. In nucleotides, the CDR3 is TGTGCCAGCGCGCGACAGGCTAACACTGAAGCTTTCTTT. This sequence encodes CASARQANTEAFF.

A single count supports this clone. The V and J genes are TRBV27 and TRBJ2-2; possible D gene TRBD1, 5 bases. V shed 3 bases and J shed 4 bases, with 15 bases lying between them. This CDR3 spans 16 amino acids. Germline-derived CDR1 and CDR2 are MNHEY and SMNVEV (reference sequence). CDR3 sequence: CASSFDQGYGTGELFF. CDR3 nucleotide sequence: TGTGCCAGCAGTTTTGACCAGGGCTACGGCACCGGGGAGCTGTTTTTT.

The gene calls are TRBV7-6 and TRBJ2-3, with D hard to call. V was clipped by 5 bases and J by 2 bases, with 17 bases between them. Germline loops: CDR1 SGHVS, CDR2 FNYEAQ. This CDR3 is built from 16 residues. CDR3 coding DNA: TGTGCCAGCAGCCAGCCTCCTCCACCAAACACAGATACGCAGTATTTT. Protein sequence: CASSQPPPPNTDTQYF.

This rearrangement joins TRBV6-6 to TRBJ1-5; D not certain. CDR3 length: 15 residues. The V end lost 0 bases, the J end lost 5 bases, and 11 bases lay between the germline ends. Germline lookup yields CDR1 MNHNY and CDR2 SVGAGI (reference sequence). The CDR3 loop reads CASSYSTFMDQPQHF. The CDR3, as DNA: TGTGCCAGCAGTTACTCGACGTTTATGGATCAGCCCCAGCATTTT.

This clone was picked up one time. The chain links TRBV19 to TRBJ2-1; no clear D gene. Trimming removed 9 bases from V and 0 bases from J, with 12 bases in between. Looked up from germline, CDR1 is LNHDA and CDR2 is SQIVND (reference sequence). The CDR3 length is 14 residues. Here the CDR3 reads CASRITGSYNEQFF. The CDR3 nucleotides are TGTGCCAGCAGAATTACTGGCTCCTACAATGAGCAGTTCTTC.

The V call is TRBV29-1, the J call TRBJ1-1; the match to TRBD1 covers 8 bases. CDR3 size: 14 residues. The germline CDR1 and CDR2 sequences are SQVTM and ANQGSEA. The junction had 13 bases not matched to a gene; V was cut back by 3 bases and J by 10 bases. The CDR3 nucleotides read TGCAGCGTTGAGGGCTCTGGACAGGGAATCGGAGCTTTCTTT. Encoded protein: CSVEGSGQGIGAFF. Full variable domain (rest looked up from reference TRBV29-1 and TRBJ1-1): SAVISQKPSRDICQRGTSLTIQCQVDSQVTMMFWYRQQPGQSLTLIATANQGSEATYESGFVIDKFPISRPNLTFSTLTVSNMSPEDSSIYLCSVEGSGQGIGAFFGQGTRLTVV.

The genes are TRBV15 and TRBJ2-3; D is possibly TRBD2 (5 bases). V shed 3 bases and J shed 0 bases, with 16 bases lying between them. The CDR3 sequence is 17 residues long. CDR1 is LNHNV, CDR2 YYDKDF, per germline (reference sequence). DNA for the CDR3: TGTGCCACCAGCAGCCACGCCGGAGGTGCTAGCACAGATACGCAGTATTTT. Translation: CATSSHAGGASTDTQYF.

J is TRBJ1-2 and V is TRBV4-3; the D gene is possibly TRBD1 (5 bases). The V and J ends lost 0 bases and 7 bases respectively, with 12 bases between them. Germline CDR1 reads LGHNA; CDR2 reads YSLEER. This CDR3 contains 14 residues. The CDR3 DNA is TGCGCCAGCAGCCAAGAGCACAGGAGGTCTGGCTACACCTTC. Its protein is CASSQEHRRSGYTF.

The CDR3 nucleotides are TGTGCCAGTAGTTCATCGACTAGCGGGAAATACAATGAGCAGTTCTTC. This sequence encodes CASSSSTSGKYNEQFF. The gene calls are TRBV19 and TRBJ2-1; TRBD2 aligns across 11 bases. V lost 5 bases to trimming and J lost 4 bases; unmatched junction nucleotides: 7. The CDR3 covers 16 residues. CDR1 is LNHDA and CDR2 is SQIVND in the germline V gene (reference sequence).

The J gene is TRBJ1-1, the V gene TRBV9; no clear D gene. Germline CDR1 SGDLS, CDR2 YYNGEE. Trimming cost V 0 bases and J 3 bases, with 12 bases left between them. The CDR3 is made up of 15 amino acids. The CDR3 is CASSVGIGRDTEAFF. Written as DNA, the CDR3 is TGTGCCAGCAGCGTAGGAATCGGAAGGGACACTGAAGCTTTCTTT.

The chain uses TRBV6-4 and TRBJ2-1, with 8 nucleotides matching TRBD2. This CDR3 is built from 15 residues. In germline, CDR1 is MRHNA, CDR2 SNTAGT. The junction had 12 bases not matched to a gene; V was cut back by 6 bases and J by 8 bases. CDR3 nucleotide sequence: TGTGCCAGCAGCGCTCGGGGGGGGGTGATCGATGAGCAGTTCTTC. Its translation: CASSARGGVIDEQFF.

This clone was recorded only once. The chain carries TRBV11-1 and TRBJ2-7, with TRBD1 matching 7 bases. Germline V gene sequence: CDR1 SGHAT, CDR2 FQDESV (reference sequence). The CDR3 sequence is 13 residues long. The V and J ends lost 5 bases and 0 bases, in that order; junction bases with no gene match: 1. The DNA for the CDR3 is TGTGCCAGCAGCGGGACAGTCTCCTACGAGCAGTACTTC. Translated, it gives CASSGTVSYEQYF.

This chain connects TRBV6-1 to TRBJ1-2; 9 bases agree with TRBD1. V was clipped by 1 base and J by 4 bases; unmatched bases: 4. CDR1 and CDR2 (germline): MNHNS, SASEGT. The CDR3 length is 15 residues. CDR3 protein: CASSEETGGSYGYTF. The CDR3 bases are TGTGCCAGCAGTGAAGAAACAGGGGGCAGCTATGGCTACACCTTC.

The chain is built from TRBV5-1 and TRBJ2-3; D gene unclear. CDR3 size: 15 residues. V lost 3 bases and J 0 bases, leaving 11 bases between the germline ends. Germline CDR1 is SGHRS and CDR2 is YFSETQ. Here the CDR3 DNA reads TGCGCCAGCAGCTCCACCCCAGATAGCACAGATACGCAGTATTTT. This gives the protein CASSSTPDSTDTQYF.

The V gene is TRBV6-6, the J gene TRBJ2-2; TRBD1 or TRBD2 may be the D gene (5 bases each). This CDR3 spans 15 amino acids. CDR1 is MNHNY and CDR2 is SVGAGI in the germline V gene (reference sequence). V dropped 6 bases and J dropped 3 bases, with 14 bases sitting between them. CDR3 sequence (DNA): TGTGCCAGCAGCAAGCTCGGGGCGGACACCGGGGAGCTGTTTTTT. This sequence encodes CASSKLGADTGELFF.